This T cell receptor beta chain was captured in a study of a mutant IDH1 vaccine in newly diagnosed glioma. Study-level background: An approximately 62% male, approximately 40% female split and a mean age of approximately 38 years characterized treated patients.

Overall study results and limits: Overall, 90% to 95% of patients had vaccine-induced immune responses. Variations in leading peripheral T cell clonotypes appeared to have no connection with pseudoprogression.

Time point: baseline, week 1 (first vaccination visit). Treatment here: pre-vaccination baseline after standard-of-care therapy. A word on this clone: Antigen unknown.

This table comes from immunoSEQ multiplex PCR, and its TCRdb copy is limited to in-frame clones, with some not included. The table includes approximately 67,000 clones, 83% detected once. Trimming stripped 6 bases from V and 5 bases from J, with 14 bases between. CDR1 and CDR2 from the germline V gene are SGHNT and YYREEE (reference sequence). CDR3 length: 14 residues. The TCR was taken from a woman between 18 and 29 years old with glioma. Some clones in this sample may be carry-over from other donors' samples. This chain links TRBV5-4 with TRBJ1-4, with unresolved D. The sequences come from peripheral blood mononuclear cells (PBMCs), collected from a glioma patient treated with radiotherapy, temozolomide or both. The CDR3 DNA is TGTGCCAGCACCACGTCGATGTTAAATGAAAAACTGTTTTTT. Residues: CASTTSMLNEKLFF.